This T cell receptor beta chain comes out of a study of T-cell memory formation after mild COVID-19. Overall study results and limits: Cross-reactive memory seemingly joined, as some responding clones were found in pre-infection memory. The second-wave clones peaking on day 37 were not confirmed as SARS-CoV-2-specific.

MiXCR, applied by TCRdb to the 5' RACE reads, yields one record per CDR3 protein. The sample holds just under 150,000 distinct CDR3 sequences; 6% to 7% are singletons and the top ten take around 2%. On this clonotype itself: What it recognizes is unknown.

Specimen: PBMCs or a T cell subset sorted from them (not recorded which). The TCR sequence derives from an adult woman who had mild COVID-19 (a few samples of this study predate the infection). Cell type and time point are not known.

CDR3 nucleotide sequence: TGTGCCACCTCGGATTACTACGAGCAGTACTTC. As protein: CATSDYYEQYF. The chain recombines TRBV6-6 with TRBJ2-7; D is undetermined. Germline values: CDR1 MNHNY, CDR2 SVGAGI (reference sequence). V was trimmed by 10 bases and J by 3 bases, leaving 10 bases between them. The CDR3 consists of 11 residues.